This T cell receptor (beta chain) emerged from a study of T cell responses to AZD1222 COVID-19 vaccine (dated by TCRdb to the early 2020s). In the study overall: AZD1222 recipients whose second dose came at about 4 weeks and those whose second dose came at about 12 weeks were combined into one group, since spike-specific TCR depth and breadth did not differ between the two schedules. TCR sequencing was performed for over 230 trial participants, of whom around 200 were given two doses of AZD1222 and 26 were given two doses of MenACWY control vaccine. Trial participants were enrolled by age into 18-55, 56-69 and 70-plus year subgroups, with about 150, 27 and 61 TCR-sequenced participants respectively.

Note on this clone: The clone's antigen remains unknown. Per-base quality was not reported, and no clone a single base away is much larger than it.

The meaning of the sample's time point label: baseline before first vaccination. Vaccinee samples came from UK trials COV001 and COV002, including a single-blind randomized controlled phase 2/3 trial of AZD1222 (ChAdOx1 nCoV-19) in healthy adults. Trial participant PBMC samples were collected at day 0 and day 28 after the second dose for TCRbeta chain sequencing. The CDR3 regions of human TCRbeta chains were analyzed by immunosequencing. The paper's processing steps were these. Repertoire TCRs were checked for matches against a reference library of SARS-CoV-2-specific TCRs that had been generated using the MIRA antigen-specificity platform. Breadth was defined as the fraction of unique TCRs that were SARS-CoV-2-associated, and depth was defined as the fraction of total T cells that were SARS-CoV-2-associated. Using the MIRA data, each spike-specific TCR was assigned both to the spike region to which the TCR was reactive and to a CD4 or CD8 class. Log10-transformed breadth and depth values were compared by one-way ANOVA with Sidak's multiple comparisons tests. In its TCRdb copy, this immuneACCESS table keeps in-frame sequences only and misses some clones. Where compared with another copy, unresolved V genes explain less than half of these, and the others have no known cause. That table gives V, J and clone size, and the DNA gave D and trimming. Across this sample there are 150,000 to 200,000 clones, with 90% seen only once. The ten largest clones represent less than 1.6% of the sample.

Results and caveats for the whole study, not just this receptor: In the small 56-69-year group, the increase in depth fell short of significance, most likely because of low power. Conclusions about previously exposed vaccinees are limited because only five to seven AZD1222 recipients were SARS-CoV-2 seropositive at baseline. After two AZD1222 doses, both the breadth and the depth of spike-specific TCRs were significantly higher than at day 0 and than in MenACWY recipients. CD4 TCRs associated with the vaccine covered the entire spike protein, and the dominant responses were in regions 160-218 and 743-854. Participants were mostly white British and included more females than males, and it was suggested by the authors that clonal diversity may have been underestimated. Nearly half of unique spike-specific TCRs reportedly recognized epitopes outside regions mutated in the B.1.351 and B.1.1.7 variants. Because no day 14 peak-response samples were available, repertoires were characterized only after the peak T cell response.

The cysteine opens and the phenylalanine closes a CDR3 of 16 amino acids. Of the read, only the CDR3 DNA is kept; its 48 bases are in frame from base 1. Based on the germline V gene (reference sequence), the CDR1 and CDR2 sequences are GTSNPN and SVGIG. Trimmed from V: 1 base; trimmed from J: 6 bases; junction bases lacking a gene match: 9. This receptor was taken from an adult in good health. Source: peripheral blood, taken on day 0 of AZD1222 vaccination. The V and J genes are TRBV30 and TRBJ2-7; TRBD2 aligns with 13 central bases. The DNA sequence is TGTGCCTGGAGTGGCGGGACTAGCGGGGTCAGGCGCGAGCAGTACTTC. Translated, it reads CAWSGGTSGVRREQYF.